Listed below are T cell receptor beta chains from one sample, sequenced in a study of blood T cells in healthy people across ages. MiXCR was run by TCRdb on the 5' RACE reads, yielding one entry per CDR3 protein. Among 550,000 to 650,000 distinct CDR3 sequences listed, roughly a quarter were seen once. In addition, the sample was reused for a study of T cells of mothers and their children.

The material sequenced was blood. These receptors originate from a boy between 2 and 10 years old in good health. Each CDR3 is given with its conserved first and last residue. D genes are given only for firm matches. Size tells how often a clone was seen (once, few, many) or the class of an expanded clone, and some rows leave it out.

cdr3_length j_call d_call v_call clone_size cdr3_aa cdr3_nt
11 TRBJ2-5 - TRBV20-1 few CSAPRGETQYF TGCAGTGCCCCCAGGGGAGAGACCCAGTACTTC
17 TRBJ1-4 - TRBV28 few CASSLFGGLATNEKLFF TGTGCCAGCAGTTTATTTGGGGGACTTGCAACTAATGAAAAACTGTTTTTT
15 TRBJ2-7 TRBD1 TRBV7-9 - CASSLGTGPTYEQYF TGTGCCAGCAGTCTCGGGACAGGGCCGACCTACGAGCAGTACTTC
15 TRBJ1-4 TRBD1 TRBV7-2 - CASSLAAGGREKLFF TGTGCCAGCAGCTTAGCAGCAGGGGGCCGAGAAAAACTGTTTTTT
16 TRBJ2-3 TRBD2 TRBV12-3/TRBV12-4 - CASSSGLAGRADTQYF TGTGCCAGCAGTTCGGGACTAGCGGGGAGGGCAGATACGCAGTATTTT
14 TRBJ2-5 TRBD2 TRBV7-9 - CASSTGLAVLEQYF TGTGCCAGCAGCACGGGACTAGCGGTCTTGGAGCAGTACTTC
11 TRBJ1-2 TRBD1 TRBV6-2/TRBV6-3 few CASSHRGGYTF TGTGCCAGCAGCCACAGGGGTGGCTACACCTTC
14 TRBJ2-1 - TRBV7-2 - CASSQTRGGNEQFF TGTGCCAGCAGCCAAACTAGAGGGGGGAATGAGCAGTTCTTC
15 TRBJ1-2 - TRBV29-1 - CSVEEGPGRNYGYTF TGCAGCGTTGAAGAAGGCCCAGGACGGAACTATGGCTACACCTTC
15 TRBJ2-1 - TRBV2 - CASTGGVRTYNEQFF TGTGCCAGCACCGGAGGAGTCAGGACTTACAATGAGCAGTTCTTC
18 TRBJ2-2 TRBD2 TRBV5-3 - CARSFKRASGSRTGELFF TGTGCCAGAAGCTTTAAAAGGGCTAGCGGGAGTAGGACCGGGGAGCTGTTTTTT
12 TRBJ2-5 - TRBV6-6 - CASSYSTQTQYF TGTGCCAGCAGTTACTCGACTCAGACCCAGTACTTC
15 TRBJ1-5 TRBD1 TRBV6-4 few CASSDFRGDNQPQHF TGTGCCAGCAGTGACTTCAGGGGGGACAATCAGCCCCAGCATTTT
14 TRBJ2-5 - TRBV7-2 - CASSLGLNLGTQYF TGTGCCAGCAGCTTAGGCCTCAACCTAGGGACCCAGTACTTC
15 TRBJ2-7 TRBD1 TRBV18 - CASSPSGTGGNEQYF TGTGCCAGCTCTCCCTCCGGGACAGGGGGCAACGAGCAGTACTTC
15 TRBJ2-1 TRBD2 TRBV4-2 medium-sized CASSQIAGGNNEQFF TGTGCCAGCAGCCAAATAGCGGGGGGAAACAATGAGCAGTTCTTC
15 TRBJ2-7 TRBD2 TRBV6-6 few CASTTRTSGTYEQYF TGTGCCAGCACCACTAGGACTAGCGGTACCTACGAGCAGTACTTC
14 TRBJ2-3 - TRBV12-3/TRBV12-4 once CASSLGGGGDTQYF TGTGCCAGCAGTTTAGGGGGAGGTGGAGATACGCAGTATTTT
10 TRBJ2-5 TRBD2 TRBV7-9 few CASSSGLPSF TGTGCCAGCAGCTCGGGACTACCCTCCTTC
13 TRBJ2-3 - TRBV19 few CASSTTSTDTQYF TGTGCCAGCAGTACCACTAGCACAGATACGCAGTATTTT
17 TRBJ1-3 TRBD1 TRBV6-1 few CASSGGQGHFSGNTIYF TGTGCCAGCAGCGGAGGACAGGGACACTTCTCTGGAAACACCATATATTTT
15 TRBJ1-1 - TRBV29-1 few CSVGYSTDLNTEAFF TGCAGCGTCGGATACAGTACGGACCTGAACACTGAAGCTTTCTTT
15 TRBJ2-1 TRBD2 TRBV5-1 many CATREISGGSNEQFF TGCGCCACCAGAGAGATCAGCGGGGGGTCAAATGAGCAGTTCTTC
15 TRBJ1-4 - TRBV7-8 few CASSLATGGNEKLFF TGTGCCAGCAGCTTAGCAACGGGGGGTAATGAAAAACTGTTTTTT
15 TRBJ2-3 - TRBV28 few CASSEPKGPADTQYF TGTGCCAGCAGTGAACCAAAGGGGCCGGCAGATACGCAGTATTTT
15 TRBJ2-4 - TRBV11-2 - CASSLELGARDIQYF TGTGCCAGCAGCTTAGAGTTGGGGGCGCGCGACATTCAGTACTTC
15 TRBJ2-4 - TRBV7-9 - CAGSTLAVAKNIQYF TGTGCCGGCAGCACGTTAGCGGTAGCCAAAAACATTCAGTACTTC